The clone carrying this T cell receptor beta chain was recorded at least ten times. Its antigen remains unidentified. Germline loops: CDR1 MDHEN, CDR2 SYDVKM. The CDR3 is 16 amino acids. Trimming cost V 3 bases and J 0 bases, with 12 bases left between them. This entry comes from a study of T cells in Graves' hyperthyroidism and ophthalmopathy. General study results and limits: With a median lead of about six months before onset, the model predicted ophthalmopathy.

Patients were excluded because of uncontrolled infection, other autoimmune disease, pregnancy or lactation. Every diagnosis used clinical symptoms, serum thyroxine and TRAb, thyroid ultrasound and orbital computed tomography. Each 10 ml fresh peripheral blood draw supplied the PBMCs. The CDR3 regions of TCR beta were amplified from RNA transcripts. Primed by the HTBI set, a first-round RT-PCR was run on the TCR CDR3. TCRdb re-called the multiplex PCR reads through MiXCR, storing one row per CDR3 protein. The table lists about 570,000 distinct CDR3 sequences, approximately 15% of them singletons, with approximately 15% in the top ten.

The V and J genes are TRBV28 and TRBJ2-1, with no clear D. The TCR sequence derives from a middle-aged woman with Graves' hyperthyroidism. Sequenced material: blood. DNA of the CDR3: TGTGCCAGCAGTTTCCAGGACGGACGCTCCTACAATGAGCAGTTCTTC. This codes for CASSFQDGRSYNEQFF.